One sample yielded the 27 T cell receptor beta chains listed below, sequenced in a study of blood T cell repertoires in COVID-19. Here immunoSEQ multiplex PCR was the method, and the copy in TCRdb shows in-frame clones only, minus some. The repertoire holds about 170,000 clones, just over 85% seen once, with approximately 7% in the top ten. Sequenced input: peripheral blood. The receptors originated from a man in his fifties with active or convalescent COVID-19.

The CDR3 nucleotides are TGTGCCACCAGTGATCCTCGCCAGGGAGGGAATCAGCCCCAGCATTTT. Amino acids: CATSDPRQGGNQPQHF. J is TRBJ1-5 and V is TRBV24-1; TRBD1 might be the D (5 bases). The V and J ends lost 3 bases and 4 bases respectively, with 15 bases between them. The CDR3 has 16 amino acids. Germline V lookup: CDR1 KGHDR, CDR2 SFDVKD.

The rearrangement joins TRBV28 to TRBJ2-5; 7 nucleotides align to TRBD2. CDR1 MDHEN and CDR2 SYDVKM come from the germline V gene. The CDR3 is 17 amino acids. V gave up 2 bases and J gave up 2 bases; unmatched junction bases: 11. This CDR3 is CASSLGKGPSGQETQYF. The CDR3 DNA reads TGTGCCAGCAGTTTAGGGAAAGGGCCTAGCGGACAAGAGACCCAGTACTTC.

CDR3 protein: CAISEPDYSNEQFF. The CDR3 DNA follows: TGTGCCATCAGTGAGCCGGACTATTCCAATGAGCAGTTCTTC. The V and J genes are TRBV10-3 and TRBJ2-1; D is perhaps TRBD2 (6 bases). The CDR3 sequence is 14 residues long. V was pared by 2 bases and J by 6 bases, with 11 bases between. The germline gives CDR1 ENHRY, CDR2 SYGVKD.

The V and J genes are TRBV5-5 and TRBJ2-1; 7 bases agree with TRBD2. Germline values: CDR1 SGHKS, CDR2 YYEKEE (reference sequence). J lost 9 bases, V lost 0 bases, and 9 bases had no gene match. The CDR3 runs 15 residues. The DNA of the CDR3 is TGTGCCAGCAGCTTGGTTCGGGCTCCGGGGGGTGAGCAGTTCTTC. The encoded protein is CASSLVRAPGGEQFF. Full variable domain (remainder filled in from reference TRBV5-5 and TRBJ2-1): DAGVTQSPTHLIKTRGQQVTLRCSPISGHKSVSWYQQVLGQGPQFIFQYYEKEERGRGNFPDRFSARQFPNYSSELNVNALLLGDSALYLCASSLVRAPGGEQFFGPGTRLTVL.

This sequence joins TRBV11-2 and TRBJ2-1; a weak D match, TRBD2 (5 bases). The V end lost 5 bases, the J end lost 6 bases, and 11 bases lay between the germline ends. The CDR3 runs to 13 residues. CDR1 SGHAT and CDR2 FQNNGV come from the germline V gene. CDR3 in amino acids: CASSDGLFNEQFF. The CDR3 DNA is TGTGCCAGCAGCGACGGACTTTTCAATGAGCAGTTCTTC.

The rearrangement joins TRBV11-1 to TRBJ1-4; no clear D gene. V lost 3 bases and J lost 7, with 9 bases in between. The CDR3 totals 13 residues. The germline V gene has CDR1 SGHAT and CDR2 FQDESV (reference sequence). The CDR3 region is CASSFFGGEKLFF. CDR3 nucleotide sequence: TGTGCCAGCAGCTTTTTTGGAGGTGAAAAACTGTTTTTT.

V usage is TRBV24-1 and J usage is TRBJ1-2; D call uncertain. The CDR3 length is 10 residues. V lost 3 bases and J lost 7, with 2 bases in between. Germline CDR1 reads KGHDR; CDR2 reads SFDVKD. The CDR3, as DNA: TGTGCCACCAGTGATCGTGGCTACACCTTC. As protein: CATSDRGYTF.

This clone is a singleton in its sample. The rearrangement links TRBV5-6 to TRBJ2-7; weak D call: TRBD1 (6 bases). From germline, CDR1 is SGHDT and CDR2 YYEEEE. The CDR3 has 15 amino acids. V lost 4 bases and J 3 bases, leaving 17 bases between the germline ends. CDR3 protein: CASSPAPQGNYEQYF. The CDR3 bases are TGTGCCAGCAGCCCTGCCCCCCAGGGGAACTACGAGCAGTACTTC.

This chain links TRBV11-2 with TRBJ2-1; 9 bases fit TRBD1. V was pared by 5 bases and J by 4 bases, with 12 bases of the junction left unmatched. The CDR3 has 17 residues. Germline CDR1 and CDR2: SGHAT and FQNNGV. CDR3 loop: CASSPTSGTGLYNEQFF. CDR3 nucleotides: TGTGCCAGCAGCCCCACATCCGGGACAGGGTTGTACAATGAGCAGTTCTTC.

The CDR3: CASSLGGSSGELFF. The CDR3 DNA sequence: TGCGCCAGCAGCTTGGGCGGTTCCAGCGGGGAGCTGTTTTTT. This chain joins TRBV5-1 and TRBJ2-2; no firm D call. Germline CDR1 and CDR2: SGHRS and YFSETQ. The V end was cut by 0 bases, the J end by 7 bases, with 10 bases between. The CDR3 runs 14 residues.

V and J are TRBV6-2 or TRBV6-3 and TRBJ2-7; D perhaps matches TRBD2 (6 bases). V was shortened by 0 bases and J by 6 bases, with 12 bases between the two germline ends. Germline CDR1 reads MNHEY; CDR2 reads SVGEGT. CDR3 length: 14 amino acids. DNA for the CDR3: TGTGCCAGCAGTTACTCGACTAGAAGACCCGAGCAGTACTTC. Its translation is CASSYSTRRPEQYF.

The chain links TRBV6-2 or TRBV6-3 to TRBJ2-1; 8 bases align to TRBD2. J gave up 4 bases and V 6 bases, and 8 bases lay outside the gene matches. This CDR3 spans 15 amino acids. The germline gives CDR1 MNHEY, CDR2 SVGEGT. This CDR3 reads CASSSRLAPYNEQFF. The CDR3 DNA is TGTGCCAGCAGCTCGCGACTAGCGCCGTACAATGAGCAGTTCTTC.

The chain has TRBV7-3 and TRBJ2-3; unclear D gene. V lost 5 bases and J lost 3, with 12 bases in between. From germline, CDR1 is SGHTA and CDR2 FQGTGA. The CDR3 is 14 amino acids. In DNA form, the CDR3 reads TGTGCCAGCAGCCGGAGCACTCGTACAGATACGCAGTATTTT. Protein product: CASSRSTRTDTQYF.

V gene TRBV15 combines with J gene TRBJ1-5; no definite D call. Trimming pared 0 bases from V and 0 bases from J, leaving 9 bases between. Germline V lookup: CDR1 LNHNV, CDR2 YYDKDF (reference sequence). This CDR3 is built from 16 residues. The CDR3, as DNA: TGTGCCACCAGCAGAGATCTTGAGTTTAGCAATCAGCCCCAGCATTTT. Translated, it gives CATSRDLEFSNQPQHF.

This clone was detected once. This sequence joins TRBV6-4 and TRBJ2-3; possibly TRBD2 for D (6 bases). The V end was cut by 0 bases, the J end by 6 bases, with 13 bases between. The V gene's germline CDR1 is MRHNA and CDR2 SNTAGT. The CDR3 covers 15 residues. The CDR3 loop reads CASSDSGGSGDTQYF. CDR3 bases: TGTGCCAGCAGTGACTCTGGGGGGAGTGGCGATACGCAGTATTTT.

This chain uses TRBV29-1 with TRBJ2-1, with D tentatively TRBD2 (5 bases). This CDR3 comprises 14 residues. CDR1 and CDR2 (germline): SQVTM, ANQGSEA. Trimming took 6 bases from V and 5 from J, leaving 17 bases between them. As DNA, the CDR3 is TGCAGCGTACGCCCGTTTGACGGGAACAATGAGCAGTTCTTC. Residues: CSVRPFDGNNEQFF.

This sequence joins TRBV25-1 and TRBJ2-4; no reliable D call. Germline CDR1 and CDR2: MGHDK and SYGVNS. The CDR3 has 16 residues. Trimming stripped 1 base from V and 0 bases from J, with 10 bases between. The CDR3: CASSESGRLAKNIQYF. The DNA of the CDR3 is TGTGCCAGCAGTGAATCTGGTCGACTAGCCAAAAACATTCAGTACTTC.

The chain uses TRBV29-1 and TRBJ2-5; possibly TRBD1 for D (6 bases). This CDR3 has 13 amino acids. Trimming pared 3 bases from V and 4 bases from J, leaving 12 bases between. Germline V lookup: CDR1 SQVTM, CDR2 ANQGSEA. The CDR3 coding sequence is TGCAGCGTTGAGTGGGGGCAGGGAGAGACCCAGTACTTC. Its translation: CSVEWGQGETQYF.

The chain couples TRBV2 to TRBJ1-6; tentatively, D is TRBD1 (6 bases). The CDR3 runs to 12 residues. Trimming removed 8 bases at V and 9 bases at J, with 11 bases between. Germline V lookup: CDR1 SNHLY, CDR2 FYNNEI. As DNA, the CDR3 is TGTGCCAGCGAAGGACAGAGTTCACCCCTCCACTTT. The encoded protein is CASEGQSSPLHF. The variable domain in full, completed from reference TRBV2 and TRBJ1-6, reads EPEVTQTPSHQVTQMGQEVILRCVPISNHLYFYWYRQILGQKVEFLVSFYNNEISEKSEIFDDQFSVERPDGSNFTLKIRSTKLEDSAMYFCASEGQSSPLHFGNGTRLTVT.

This clone was counted once. One end of the junction varies from germline; a read error may be responsible. This chain links TRBV7-7 with TRBJ2-7; 8 bases are a match to TRBD1. Germline lookup yields CDR1 SSHAT and CDR2 FNYEAQ (reference sequence). The CDR3 sequence is 15 residues long. The CDR3 coding sequence is TGTGCTAGCAGCTTCGAGGCAGGGGGCGCGTACGAGCAGTACTTC. As protein: CASSFEAGGAYEQYF.

The chain combines TRBV14 with TRBJ1-1; a weak D match, TRBD1 (5 bases). The CDR3 extends over 12 amino acids. Per the germline V gene, CDR1 is SGHDN and CDR2 is FVKESK. Trimming took 1 base from V and 8 from J, leaving 8 bases between them. Here the CDR3 reads CASSQGDREAFF. DNA of the CDR3: TGTGCCAGCAGCCAAGGCGACAGAGAAGCTTTCTTT.

The chain employs TRBV5-4 and TRBJ2-3; 14 bases are a match to TRBD2. The length of the CDR3 is 18 residues. CDR1 is SGHNT, CDR2 YYREEE, per germline (reference sequence). The V gene end was trimmed by 4 bases and the J gene end by 0 bases; junction bases not matched to a gene: 7. The CDR3 spells CASSRGTSGGSSTDTQYF. CDR3 nucleotide sequence: TGTGCCAGCAGCCGAGGGACTAGCGGGGGATCTAGCACAGATACGCAGTATTTT.

This chain joins TRBV27 and TRBJ1-2; D is perhaps TRBD1 (6 bases). V was clipped by 2 bases and J by 7 bases, with 14 bases between them. The CDR3 sequence is 14 residues long. The germline V gene has CDR1 MNHEY and CDR2 SMNVEV (reference sequence). The CDR3, as DNA: TGTGCCAGCAGTTTACTGCAGGGGTTAGGTGGCTACACCTTC. As protein: CASSLLQGLGGYTF.

This chain joins TRBV9 and TRBJ2-3, with a weak D call TRBD1 (6 bases). The CDR3 runs to 16 residues. V was trimmed by 2 bases and J by 2 bases, leaving 15 bases between them. Germline V gives CDR1 SGDLS, CDR2 YYNGEE. CDR3 sequence: CASSVLQGYNTDTQYF. The CDR3 DNA follows: TGTGCCAGCAGCGTTTTACAGGGTTATAACACAGATACGCAGTATTTT.

The chain carries TRBV27 and TRBJ2-3; 8 nucleotides agree with TRBD2. The CDR3 totals 14 residues. Per germline, CDR1 MNHEY and CDR2 SMNVEV (reference sequence). The junction had 6 bases not matched to a gene; V was cut back by 6 bases and J by 4 bases. In DNA, the CDR3 is TGTGCCAGCAGAATAGCGGGGCGGGCAGATACGCAGTATTTT. The encoded protein is CASRIAGRADTQYF.

The CDR3 coding sequence is TGTGCCAGCAGCTCTGCCGGTTACGAGCAGTACTTC. Its protein is CASSSAGYEQYF. The genes are TRBV5-4 and TRBJ2-7; D call uncertain. Trimming removed 3 bases at V and 4 bases at J, with 8 bases between. In germline, CDR1 is SGHNT, CDR2 YYREEE (reference sequence). The length of the CDR3 is 12 residues.

The rearrangement joins TRBV7-6 to TRBJ2-2; maybe TRBD2 (6 bases). This CDR3 contains 14 residues. Trimming stripped 3 bases from V and 3 bases from J, with 8 bases between. Germline V gene sequence: CDR1 SGHVS, CDR2 FNYEAQ. The CDR3 loop reads CASSFSSDTGELFF. Written as DNA, the CDR3 is TGTGCCAGCAGCTTCTCTAGCGACACCGGGGAGCTGTTTTTT.